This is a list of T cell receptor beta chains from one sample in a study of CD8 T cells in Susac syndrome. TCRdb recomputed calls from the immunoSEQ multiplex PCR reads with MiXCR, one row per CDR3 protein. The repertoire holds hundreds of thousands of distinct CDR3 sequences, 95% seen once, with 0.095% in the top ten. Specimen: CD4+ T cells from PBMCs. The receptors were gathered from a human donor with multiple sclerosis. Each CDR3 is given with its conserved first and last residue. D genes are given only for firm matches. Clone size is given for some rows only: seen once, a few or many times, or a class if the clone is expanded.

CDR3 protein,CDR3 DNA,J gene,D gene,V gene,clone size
CAWSPRDRGHRETQYF,TGTGCCTGGAGTCCAAGGGACAGGGGGCATCGGGAGACCCAGTACTTC,TRBJ2-5,TRBD1,TRBV30,NA
CASSNRGGATDTQYF,TGTGCCAGCAGCAATCGGGGGGGGGCCACAGATACGCAGTATTTT,TRBJ2-3,TRBD2,TRBV6-5,NA
CSARLAGILNTEAFF,TGCAGTGCCCGCCTAGCGGGGATCCTGAACACTGAAGCTTTCTTT,TRBJ1-1,NA,TRBV20-1,NA
CASSLLASGQETQYF,TGTGCCAGCAGTTTATTGGCTAGCGGACAAGAGACCCAGTACTTC,TRBJ2-5,TRBD2,TRBV27,NA
CASSNRQGAVRELFF,TGTGCCAGCAGCAACCGACAGGGGGCTGTGCGGGAGCTGTTTTTT,TRBJ2-2,TRBD1,TRBV12-3/TRBV12-4,NA
CATSDSDPGHEQFF,TGTGCCACCAGTGACTCCGACCCGGGGCATGAGCAGTTCTTC,TRBJ2-1,NA,TRBV24-1,NA
CASSTTRGEQYF,TGTGCCAGCAGTACCACCCGGGGGGAGCAGTACTTC,TRBJ2-7,NA,TRBV6-5,NA
CSATSGSGTGELFF,TGCAGCGCTACAAGCGGGAGCGGCACCGGGGAGCTGTTTTTT,TRBJ2-2,TRBD2,TRBV29-1,NA
CASSPGSATQETQYF,TGTGCCAGCTCACCGGGATCCGCAACCCAAGAGACCCAGTACTTC,TRBJ2-5,NA,TRBV18,NA
CASSQGPDRKQETQYF,TGCGCCAGCAGCCAGGGTCCGGACAGAAAACAAGAGACCCAGTACTTC,TRBJ2-5,NA,TRBV4-1,NA
CASSYRQSGNTEAFF,TGTGCCAGCAGTTACCGACAGAGTGGGAACACTGAAGCTTTCTTT,TRBJ1-1,NA,TRBV6-5,NA
CASSDTSGSYNEQFF,TGTGCCAGCAGCGATACGTCAGGGTCCTACAATGAGCAGTTCTTC,TRBJ2-1,NA,TRBV7-9,NA
CAWTLQGGYEQYF,TGTGCCTGGACCCTCCAGGGGGGGTACGAGCAGTACTTC,TRBJ2-7,NA,TRBV30,NA
CASTRGGDRTYEQYF,TGTGCCAGCACCCGTGGTGGGGACAGGACCTACGAGCAGTACTTC,TRBJ2-7,TRBD1,TRBV27,once
CASTGSREPYEQYF,TGTGCCAGCACGGGGAGCAGGGAACCCTACGAGCAGTACTTC,TRBJ2-7,NA,TRBV12-3/TRBV12-4,NA
CSVEDRASGTDTQYF,TGCAGCGTTGAAGATCGCGCTAGCGGCACAGATACGCAGTATTTT,TRBJ2-3,NA,TRBV29-1,NA
CSARGGANYGYTF,TGCAGTGCTAGAGGCGGGGCCAACTATGGCTACACCTTC,TRBJ1-2,NA,TRBV20-1,few
CSARDRDYVQDTQYF,TGCAGTGCTAGAGATCGGGACTACGTTCAAGATACGCAGTATTTT,TRBJ2-3,TRBD2,TRBV20-1,NA
CASSSWAGAQYF,TGTGCCAGCAGTTCCTGGGCGGGGGCCCAGTACTTC,TRBJ2-5,TRBD2,TRBV25-1,NA
CSVEYPGLPAEYF,TGCAGCGTTGAATATCCGGGTTTGCCCGCCGAGTACTTC,TRBJ2-5,NA,TRBV29-1,NA
CASSLTGTRQGTFF,TGTGCCAGCAGTTTAACGGGGACCCGACAAGGGACGTTCTTC,TRBJ2-1,NA,TRBV27,once
CSAPLYNEQFF,TGCAGCGCCCCTCTTTACAATGAGCAGTTCTTC,TRBJ2-1,NA,TRBV29-1,NA
CASRVANTGELFF,TGTGCCAGCAGGGTCGCGAACACCGGGGAGCTGTTTTTT,TRBJ2-2,NA,TRBV5-6,NA
CSASPTDYGYTF,TGCAGTGCTAGCCCCACAGACTATGGCTACACCTTC,TRBJ1-2,NA,TRBV20-1,NA
CASSFVRVAFF,TGTGCCAGCAGTTTTGTAAGGGTAGCTTTCTTT,TRBJ1-1,NA,TRBV27,NA
CASSLVLGGTQETQYF,TGTGCCAGCAGCTTAGTTCTTGGGGGGACCCAAGAGACCCAGTACTTC,TRBJ2-5,NA,TRBV7-8,NA
CSGWGTGETQYF,TGCAGTGGATGGGGGACAGGAGAGACCCAGTACTTC,TRBJ2-5,TRBD1,TRBV20-1,NA
CSVGGDFYGYTF,TGCAGCGTGGGTGGGGACTTTTATGGCTACACCTTC,TRBJ1-2,NA,TRBV29-1,once
CASSFDRSYEQYF,TGTGCCAGCAGCTTCGACAGATCCTACGAGCAGTACTTC,TRBJ2-7,NA,TRBV7-8,NA
CASSLQGELYEQYF,TGTGCCAGCTCACTTCAGGGGGAACTCTACGAGCAGTACTTC,TRBJ2-7,TRBD1,TRBV18,NA
CASTPSTDTQYF,TGTGCCAGCACCCCCTCCACAGATACGCAGTATTTT,TRBJ2-3,NA,TRBV7-9,NA
CASSVGRWRGQDTQYF,TGTGCCAGCAGCGTAGGTAGGTGGCGGGGGCAAGATACGCAGTATTTT,TRBJ2-3,NA,TRBV9,NA
CASSPTGVTAYEQYF,TGTGCCAGCAGTCCTACAGGGGTAACGGCCTACGAGCAGTACTTC,TRBJ2-7,TRBD1,TRBV12-3/TRBV12-4,NA
CSAKLPRTSNTEAFF,TGCAGTGCTAAACTTCCCCGGACATCGAACACTGAAGCTTTCTTT,TRBJ1-1,NA,TRBV20-1,NA
CSARQGTLYGYTF,TGCAGTGCTAGACAGGGGACTCTCTATGGCTACACCTTC,TRBJ1-2,NA,TRBV20-1,NA
CSAPGQEGDTQYF,TGCAGTGCCCCGGGACAGGAAGGAGATACGCAGTATTTT,TRBJ2-3,TRBD1,TRBV20-1,NA
CATNRGTLRSGEQYF,TGTGCCACCAACAGGGGAACCCTTAGGTCGGGGGAGCAGTACTTC,TRBJ2-7,TRBD1,TRBV2,NA
CASSHSVYEQYF,TGTGCCAGCAGCCACAGCGTGTACGAGCAGTACTTC,TRBJ2-7,NA,TRBV14,NA
CASSSRGASEYEQYF,TGTGCCAGCAGTTCACGGGGGGCTAGCGAGTACGAGCAGTACTTC,TRBJ2-7,NA,TRBV12-3/TRBV12-4,NA
CASSLRLAGANVLTF,TGTGCCAGCAGCTTACGGTTAGCTGGGGCCAACGTCCTGACTTTC,TRBJ2-6,NA,TRBV13,NA
CASRSTANQPQHF,TGTGCCAGCAGATCGACAGCGAATCAGCCCCAGCATTTT,TRBJ1-5,NA,TRBV12-3/TRBV12-4,NA